The entry below gives a single T cell receptor beta chain sequence along with its context. The antigen it recognizes is unknown. The sample holds no much larger clone one base away, and base qualities are not on file. The data derive from a study of blood T cell repertoires in COVID-19 (dated by TCRdb to 2020 to 2021). Regarding the complete study: Samples covering the acute and convalescent phases of COVID-19 were provided by collaborators in the United States, Italy and Spain. The prospective study material was composed of cDNA or gDNA derived from T cells, B-cell-depleted T cells, or PBMCs. The dataset comprised deeply sampled blood TCRbeta repertoires from subjects exposed to, actively infected with, or recovered from COVID-19. The repertoires were released in a freely available public database intended as a resource for research on the immune response to SARS-CoV-2. The samples were drawn from two sources: the first 160 participants of the ongoing ImmuneRACE study, and 950 to 1,500 subjects contributed by 6 global collaborators. The sample metadata nearly always contained a de-identified subject ID, COVID-19 status, age in years and sex. Where available, HLA class I and class II types were obtained from metadata supplied by the sample provider rather than from assay-based typing.

One collaborating source in Seattle enrolled patients while the patients were actively infected and followed the patients over time throughout the course of disease. Whole blood was collected in K2EDTA tubes by collaborating institutions according to the institutions' own protocols. For TCRbeta analysis, collaborators shipped samples in one of three forms: frozen whole blood, isolated PBMCs, or DNA extracted from either of those sample types. The junction carries 4 bases between V and J, which are trimmed by 4 bases and 4 bases respectively. The CDR3 numbers 11 residues from cysteine through phenylalanine. Only the CDR3 portion is preserved as DNA: 33 bases, with reading frame beginning at the first base. From a lookup of the germline V gene, CDR1 and CDR2 are ENHRY and SYGVKD. The immunoSEQ Assay, a bias-controlled multiplex PCR, was used to amplify TCRbeta CDR3 regions from genomic DNA. The paper's data handling went like this. Nucleated cell counts per sample were estimated from amplification of reference gene primers within the assay. To quantify the absolute abundance of each unique TCRbeta CDR3 rearrangement, sequence reads were collapsed and filtered. For each sample, productive Simpson clonality was calculated as the square root of Simpson's diversity index over productive rearrangements. TCRdb holds this immuneACCESS table with in-frame rearrangements only. Some clones are missing; in checked studies, unresolved V genes explain under half, and the rest has no known cause. The DNA gave D and trimming, while V, J and clone size come from that table. In all, the sample holds more than 80,000 clones, and approximately 85% of those were seen once. Approximately 3% of the sample lies in the top ten.

What the study reported, not specific to this receptor: The amount of clinical and demographic metadata varied by source and participant and was provided uncurated.

This TCR derives from a woman aged 80 or over with COVID-19, enrolled during active disease. Sequences were obtained from peripheral blood. The receptor chain draws on TRBV10-3 and TRBJ2-5; no confident D gene assignment can be made. The CDR3 is CAISAGETQYF. The nucleotides are TGTGCCATCAGTGCCGGAGAGACCCAGTACTTC.